A selection of T cell receptor beta chains follows, all from one sample in a study of Graves' ophthalmopathy and Graves' hyperthyroidism. TCRdb reanalysed the multiplex PCR reads using MiXCR and keeps one entry per CDR3 protein. The table includes 500,000 to 700,000 distinct CDR3 sequences, 22% detected once. Material for sequencing was peripheral blood. Receptors were obtained from a woman younger than 30 with stable Graves' hyperthyroidism. Some clones in this sample may be carry-over from other donors' samples. CDR3s include the opening cysteine and the closing phenylalanine or tryptophan. The order of the fields is J gene, V gene, D gene, clone size, CDR3 DNA, CDR3 protein. The D gene is left open where the match is weak. Clone size, where shown, is once, few, many, or a class for clones that have expanded.

j_call: TRBJ2-7
v_call: TRBV27
d_call: -
clone_size: many
cdr3_nt: TGTGCCAGCAATTACGCCGGGACCACCAACGAGCAGTACTTC
cdr3_aa: CASNYAGTTNEQYF

j_call: TRBJ2-5
v_call: TRBV11-2
d_call: TRBD1
clone_size: -
cdr3_nt: TGTGCCAGCAGCTTAGGGGGTACCAGGGGGCCGGGAGAGACCCAGTACTTC
cdr3_aa: CASSLGGTRGPGETQYF

j_call: TRBJ2-7
v_call: TRBV28
d_call: -
clone_size: -
cdr3_nt: TGTGCCAGCAGTTTTCGGAATCTGGGACAGTACTTC
cdr3_aa: CASSFRNLGQYF

j_call: TRBJ2-2
v_call: TRBV20-1
d_call: -
clone_size: many
cdr3_nt: TGCAGTGCCTTCCCGAACACCGGGGAGCTGTTTTTT
cdr3_aa: CSAFPNTGELFF

j_call: TRBJ2-7
v_call: TRBV20-1
d_call: -
clone_size: many
cdr3_nt: TGCAGTGCTAGTCAGGGTGGGAACGAGCAGTACTTC
cdr3_aa: CSASQGGNEQYF

j_call: TRBJ2-5
v_call: TRBV30
d_call: TRBD2
clone_size: many
cdr3_nt: TGTGCCTGGAGTGTATTTCGAGCGGGGAGACAAGAGACCCAGTACTTC
cdr3_aa: CAWSVFRAGRQETQYF

j_call: TRBJ1-5
v_call: TRBV6-1
d_call: -
clone_size: many
cdr3_nt: TGTGCCAGCACCGGACAGCAACAATATAGCAATCAGCCCCAGCATTTT
cdr3_aa: CASTGQQQYSNQPQHF

j_call: TRBJ2-5
v_call: TRBV29-1
d_call: -
clone_size: many
cdr3_nt: TGCAGCGTTGATGAAAGGACAGACCAAGAGACCCAGTACTTC
cdr3_aa: CSVDERTDQETQYF

j_call: TRBJ2-7
v_call: TRBV30
d_call: TRBD1
clone_size: many
cdr3_nt: TGTGCCTGGAGTGTAAAGGGGGCCAACGAGCAGTACTTC
cdr3_aa: CAWSVKGANEQYF

j_call: TRBJ2-5
v_call: TRBV7-3
d_call: TRBD2
clone_size: many
cdr3_nt: TGTGCCAGCAGCTTAATAGCGGGGGGACAAGAGACCCAGTACTTC
cdr3_aa: CASSLIAGGQETQYF

j_call: TRBJ2-7
v_call: TRBV5-1
d_call: -
clone_size: few
cdr3_nt: TGCGCCAGCAGGTCCGGGACAACCATCTACGAGCAGTACTTC
cdr3_aa: CASRSGTTIYEQYF

j_call: TRBJ1-1
v_call: TRBV30
d_call: -
clone_size: many
cdr3_nt: TGTGCCTGGAGCGGCCCCAGTAGGAAAGCTTTCTTT
cdr3_aa: CAWSGPSRKAFF

j_call: TRBJ2-7
v_call: TRBV6-1
d_call: TRBD1
clone_size: many
cdr3_nt: TGTGCCAGCGGTGTAAACAGGGGTTACGAGCAGTACTTC
cdr3_aa: CASGVNRGYEQYF

j_call: TRBJ2-5
v_call: TRBV7-9
d_call: -
clone_size: many
cdr3_nt: TGTGCCAGCAGCTTATCCCTTTCGGCGGAGACCCAGTACTTC
cdr3_aa: CASSLSLSAETQYF

j_call: TRBJ1-2
v_call: TRBV19
d_call: TRBD1
clone_size: -
cdr3_nt: TGTGCCGTTCCGGGACAGGACAACTATGGCTACACCTTC
cdr3_aa: CAVPGQDNYGYTF

j_call: TRBJ1-5
v_call: TRBV29-1
d_call: -
clone_size: many
cdr3_nt: TGCAGCGCGGGATCTAGCAATCAGCCCCAGCATTTT
cdr3_aa: CSAGSSNQPQHF

j_call: TRBJ1-2
v_call: TRBV11-1
d_call: TRBD1
clone_size: -
cdr3_nt: TGTGCCAGCAGCTTTCTGGGACAGAGAGCTAACTATGGCTACACCTTC
cdr3_aa: CASSFLGQRANYGYTF

j_call: TRBJ1-1
v_call: TRBV15
d_call: -
clone_size: many
cdr3_nt: TGTGCCACCAGCAGAGTAGAGAACACTGAAGCTTTCTTT
cdr3_aa: CATSRVENTEAFF

j_call: TRBJ2-6
v_call: TRBV5-1
d_call: TRBD1
clone_size: many
cdr3_nt: TGCGCCAGCCGTGGCCAAGGGGGCTCGACCGGGGCCAACGTCCTGACTTTC
cdr3_aa: CASRGQGGSTGANVLTF

j_call: TRBJ2-7
v_call: TRBV5-1
d_call: -
clone_size: many
cdr3_nt: TGCGCCAGCAGCTTGAAACTAACCTACGAGCAGTACTTC
cdr3_aa: CASSLKLTYEQYF

j_call: TRBJ2-7
v_call: TRBV27
d_call: -
clone_size: -
cdr3_nt: TGTGCCAGCAGTTCAATGATAAGAGGCTCCTACGAGCAGTACTTC
cdr3_aa: CASSSMIRGSYEQYF

j_call: TRBJ2-7
v_call: TRBV12-3/TRBV12-4
d_call: TRBD2
clone_size: few
cdr3_nt: TGTGCCAGCAGTCCGACGGGTAGCGGGACCGAGCAGTACTTC
cdr3_aa: CASSPTGSGTEQYF